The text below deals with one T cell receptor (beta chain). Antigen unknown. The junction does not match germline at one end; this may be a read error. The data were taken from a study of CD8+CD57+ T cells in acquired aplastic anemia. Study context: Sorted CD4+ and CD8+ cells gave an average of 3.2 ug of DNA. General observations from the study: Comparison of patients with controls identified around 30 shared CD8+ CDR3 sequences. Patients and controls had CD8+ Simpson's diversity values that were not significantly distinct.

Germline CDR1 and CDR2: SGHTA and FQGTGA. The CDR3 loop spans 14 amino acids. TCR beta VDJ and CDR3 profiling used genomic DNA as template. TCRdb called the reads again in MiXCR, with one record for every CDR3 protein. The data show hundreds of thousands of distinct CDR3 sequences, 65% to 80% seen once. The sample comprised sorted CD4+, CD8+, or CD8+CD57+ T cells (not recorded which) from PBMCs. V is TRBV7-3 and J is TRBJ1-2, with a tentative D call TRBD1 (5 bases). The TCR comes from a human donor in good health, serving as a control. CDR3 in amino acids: CASRVPGRLTMATF. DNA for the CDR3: TGTGCCAGCAGGGTACCGGGACGGTTAACTATGGCTACATTC.